These 20 T cell receptor beta chains were sequenced from one sample in a study of T-cell memory formation after mild COVID-19 (dated by TCRdb to the early 2020s). Library creation used 5' RACE. The run used an Illumina NovaSeq 6000. TCRdb reran the public reads through fastp at Q25 and MiXCR, keeping productive beta chains. Every entry covers one CDR3 protein and lists the most common genes and DNA from its rows. The sample includes some 450,000 distinct CDR3 sequences, with roughly 18% observed a single time. Roughly a fifth of the sample rests with the top ten. Material for sequencing was PBMCs or a T cell subset sorted from them (not recorded which). The receptors derive from a man aged 18 to 30 who had mild COVID-19 (a few samples of this study predate the infection). The sample titles of this study are shuffled in the database, so cell type and time point are left out; the donor was told from shared clones.

CDR3 coding DNA: TGCAGCGTTTCTGAGGGGGTGGGCACTGAAGCTTTCTTT. Protein product: CSVSEGVGTEAFF. The V and J genes are TRBV29-1 and TRBJ1-1, with D maybe TRBD1 (6 bases). Trimming stripped 5 bases from V and 4 bases from J, with 14 bases between. The CDR3 is 13 residues long. The V gene's germline CDR1 is SQVTM and CDR2 ANQGSEA.

V usage is TRBV7-2 and J usage is TRBJ2-4; 8 bases align to TRBD2. CDR1 is SGHTA, CDR2 FQGNSA, per germline. The CDR3 covers 13 residues. The J segment lost 6 bases and the V segment lost 5 bases, leaving 3 bases of the junction unmatched. DNA for the CDR3: TGTGCCAGCAGCCGGGGGGGCTCAAACATTCAGTACTTC. Encoded protein: CASSRGGSNIQYF.

This clonotype was found many times. The rearrangement uses TRBV5-1 and TRBJ2-1, with D unclear. V shed 0 bases and J shed 5 bases, with 9 bases lying between them. Germline V gives CDR1 SGHRS, CDR2 YFSETQ. This CDR3 spans 14 amino acids. The CDR3 is CASSLGAQDNEQFF. The CDR3 region has the DNA TGCGCCAGCAGCTTGGGGGCCCAAGACAATGAGCAGTTCTTC.

This rearrangement joins TRBV12-5 to TRBJ1-5; no reliable D call. Germline-derived CDR1 and CDR2 are LGHNT and FRNRAP. Trimming shortened V by 5 bases and J by 7 bases, and 12 bases separated the two germline ends. The CDR3 contains 13 residues. The CDR3 DNA is TGTGCTAGTGGTCCTTCCAAGGCGCAGCCCCAGCATTTT. It specifies CASGPSKAQPQHF.

This clonotype turned up a few times. The chain combines TRBV20-1 with TRBJ1-3, with TRBD1 as a possible D gene (5 bases). CDR3 size: 15 residues. The V gene lost 3 bases and the J gene lost 3 bases, with 15 bases spanning the gap. From germline, CDR1 is DFQATT and CDR2 SNEGSKA (reference sequence). CDR3 residues: CSASRIGVIGNTIYF. CDR3 DNA sequence: TGCAGTGCTAGCCGTATAGGGGTCATTGGAAACACCATATATTTT.

CDR3 region: CASTHGRTLYPGYTF. CDR3 bases: TGTGCCAGCACCCACGGGAGGACCCTTTACCCTGGCTACACCTTC. This rearrangement joins TRBV6-2 or TRBV6-3 to TRBJ1-2; unclear D gene. V lost 7 bases and J lost 7, with 22 bases in between. This CDR3 spans 15 amino acids. CDR1 MNHEY and CDR2 SVGEGT come from the germline V gene.

The table lists this clonotype with a count of one. The chain joins TRBV6-4 to TRBJ1-1, with unresolved D. The CDR3 consists of 15 residues. Trimming shortened V by 0 bases and J by 11 bases, and 19 bases separated the two germline ends. Germline-derived CDR1 and CDR2 are MRHNA and SNTAGT. The CDR3 coding sequence is TGTGCCAGCAGTGACTCGTCGGACGGACCCTGGGAGGCTTTCTTT. Translation: CASSDSSDGPWEAFF.

The chain carries TRBV29-1 and TRBJ2-7; 9 bases fit TRBD1. Per germline, CDR1 SQVTM and CDR2 ANQGSEA. The V gene end was trimmed by 6 bases and the J gene end by 4 bases; junction bases not matched to a gene: 7. The CDR3 is 13 amino acids. The CDR3 loop reads CSVRDRAAYEQYF. The CDR3 DNA reads as TGCAGCGTCCGGGACAGGGCGGCTTACGAGCAGTACTTC.

The rearrangement links TRBV7-2 to TRBJ1-1, with D hard to call. V lost 2 bases and J 1 base, leaving 8 bases between the germline ends. CDR1 SGHTA and CDR2 FQGNSA come from the germline V gene. The CDR3 is made up of 14 amino acids. CDR3 nucleotide sequence: TGTGCCAGCAGCTTAAACGGGGAGAACACTGAAGCTTTCTTT. It translates to CASSLNGENTEAFF.

In its sample, this clonotype was seen a few times. The gene calls are TRBV10-3 and TRBJ2-2; D uncertain. Trimming stripped 7 bases from V and 0 bases from J, with 12 bases between. CDR1 and CDR2 (germline): ENHRY, SYGVKD. This CDR3 contains 15 residues. The CDR3 sequence is CAITRDLPNTGELFF. The CDR3 DNA reads TGTGCCATCACCAGAGACCTGCCGAACACCGGGGAGCTGTTTTTT.

J is TRBJ1-6 and V is TRBV12-3 or TRBV12-4, with D uncertain. This CDR3 comprises 12 residues. V lost 3 bases to trimming and J lost 9 bases, with 6 bases between them. The CDR3 here is CASSLGTSPLHF. In nucleotides, the CDR3 is TGTGCCAGCAGTTTGGGTACTTCACCCCTCCACTTT.

This chain links TRBV20-1 with TRBJ2-7; a possible D gene is TRBD1 (6 bases). Germline CDR1 DFQATT, CDR2 SNEGSKA (reference sequence). The length of the CDR3 is 12 residues. V was clipped by 6 bases and J by 6 bases, with 15 bases between them. The CDR3 region has the DNA TGCAGTGCCCCGGGTGGGGGCTTCGAGCAGTACTTC. Residues: CSAPGGGFEQYF.

The chain uses TRBV6-5 and TRBJ2-3; 13 bases map to TRBD2. V gave up 6 bases and J gave up 5 bases; unmatched junction bases: 11. The CDR3 runs to 17 residues. Germline V lookup: CDR1 MNHEY, CDR2 SVGAGI. The CDR3 here is CASSRTSGGPSVDTQYF. The CDR3 bases are TGTGCCAGCAGCAGGACTAGCGGGGGACCTTCGGTAGATACGCAGTATTTT.

V is TRBV7-3 and J is TRBJ2-2; TRBD1 aligns across 8 bases. This CDR3 contains 15 residues. The junction had 4 bases not matched to a gene; V was cut back by 4 bases and J by 3 bases. Germline loops: CDR1 SGHTA, CDR2 FQGTGA. The CDR3, as DNA: TGTGCCAGCAGCTCCGGGACAGGACACACCGGGGAGCTGTTTTTT. Protein product: CASSSGTGHTGELFF.

The CDR3 spells CASSSGQVDYEQYV. CDR3 sequence (DNA): TGTGCCAGCAGCAGCGGACAGGTGGACTACGAGCAGTACGTC. The chain carries TRBV21-1 and TRBJ2-7; TRBD1 was called by the table and not checked on the DNA. TRBV21-1 is termed a pseudogene. The CDR3 is made up of 14 amino acids.

This clonotype came up many times. The V gene is TRBV5-1, the J gene TRBJ2-5; 9 bases agree with TRBD1. CDR3 length equals 14 residues. The germline CDR1 and CDR2 sequences are SGHRS and YFSETQ. The junction had 3 bases not matched to a gene; V was cut back by 4 bases and J by 2 bases. CDR3 in DNA: TGCGCCAGCAGCGCTGGACAGGGGCAAGAGACCCAGTACTTC. The encoded protein is CASSAGQGQETQYF.

This clonotype was observed a few times. V gene TRBV20-1 combines with J gene TRBJ1-5, with TRBD1 matching over 10 bases. This CDR3 is built from 15 residues. Germline loops: CDR1 DFQATT, CDR2 SNEGSKA (reference sequence). Trimming removed 3 bases from V and 6 bases from J; junction bases left unmatched: 8. This chain's CDR3 is CSARKGQGMGQPQHF. The CDR3 nucleotides are TGCAGTGCTAGGAAGGGACAGGGGATGGGTCAGCCCCAGCATTTT.

This sequence joins TRBV13 and TRBJ2-3, with 11 bases lining up with TRBD2. Trimming took 1 base from V and 3 from J; bases not matched to a gene: 6. CDR3 length equals 17 residues. Germline values: CDR1 PRHDT, CDR2 FYEKMQ (reference sequence). As DNA, the CDR3 is TGTGCCAGCAGCTTAGCCGCGACTAGCGGGGTGACAGATACGCAGTATTTT. Amino acid sequence: CASSLAATSGVTDTQYF.

This chain's CDR3 is CASSHRQGKGETQYF. In DNA form, the CDR3 reads TGTGCCAGCAGCCACCGACAGGGAAAGGGAGAGACCCAGTACTTC. The J gene is TRBJ2-5, the V gene TRBV7-2; 7 bases align to TRBD1. With 5 bases clipped from V and 4 bases from J, the junction kept 10 bases outside the gene matches. This CDR3 contains 15 residues. Germline-derived CDR1 and CDR2 are SGHTA and FQGNSA.

This clonotype was seen a handful of times. CDR3 in DNA: TGTGCCAGCAGTTTAAAGCGGGGGGGCTTAGATACGCAGTATTTT. This encodes CASSLKRGGLDTQYF. This rearrangement joins TRBV12-3 or TRBV12-4 to TRBJ2-3; the match to TRBD2 covers 10 bases. The CDR3 has 15 residues. J lost 5 bases, V lost 2 bases, and 4 bases had no gene match.